The T cell receptor beta chain described here comes from a study of blood T cell repertoires in COVID-19. Profiled with immunoSEQ multiplex PCR; TCRdb holds only in-frame clones, not every one. The sample records hundreds of thousands of clones, just under 90% being singletons. Sequences were obtained from PBMCs or T cells enriched from blood (not recorded which). The clonotype comes from a woman under 40 who had recovered from COVID-19.

The CDR3 DNA follows: TGTGCCACCCCGCCCCCAGGGGAAAAACTGTTTTTT. It translates to CATPPPGEKLFF. The rearrangement links TRBV24-1 to TRBJ1-4, with D possibly being TRBD1 (5 bases). Germline V gene lookup returns CDR1 KGHDR and CDR2 SFDVKD. CDR3 length: 12 residues. V lost 9 bases to trimming and J lost 8 bases, with 12 bases between them.